The clone carrying this T cell receptor (beta chain) was found many times. The antigen remains unidentified. The entry originates in a study of T cells in Graves' hyperthyroidism and ophthalmopathy. Study-wide findings and caveats: Ophthalmopathy was model-predicted a median roughly six months pre-onset.

Stable hyperthyroidism: no ophthalmopathy progression over 18 months of follow-up. Pregnant or lactating patients were excluded, as were those with uncontrolled infection or other autoimmune disease. The CDR3 regions of TCR beta were amplified from RNA transcripts. HTBI primers were used for first-round RT-PCR of the TCR CDR3. TCRdb reanalysed the multiplex PCR reads using MiXCR and keeps one entry per CDR3 protein. This sample yields under 350,000 distinct CDR3 sequences, of which about 20% are seen a single time; less than 65% belongs to the top ten. Per germline, CDR1 LGHDT and CDR2 YNNKEL (reference sequence). The CDR3 is 15 amino acids. V was pared by 0 bases and J by 6 bases, with 13 bases between.

The gene calls are TRBV3-1 and TRBJ2-3; D is unclear. The specimen sequenced was blood. The sequence came from a woman in her fifties or sixties with Graves' hyperthyroidism. The CDR3 DNA is TGTGCCAGCAGCCAAGAAGGACCGAGTAAGGATACGCAGTATTTT. Protein product: CASSQEGPSKDTQYF.